This T cell receptor beta chain stems from a study of TIL therapy for anti-PD-1-resistant metastatic lung cancer. In the study overall: Tumor harvest preceded PD-1/PD-L1 blockade, followed by nivolumab treatment. Median patient age was 54, ranging roughly 35-85 years. Regarding the study as a whole: The cohort had more treatment-naive, never-smoker and oncogene-addicted patients than typical.

This was the immunoSEQ v3 assay. Survey-level samples got about 2 million read pairs; deep-level samples got about 5-6.5 million. Profiling relied on immunoSEQ multiplex PCR, and the TCRdb table lists in-frame clones only, not all of them. The repertoire holds 35,000 or so clones, with about 73% as singletons. Time point defined: pre-treatment sample, taken before nivolumab and TIL therapy. Concerning this clone itself: What it binds is unknown.

Trimming cost V 2 bases and J 2 bases, with 10 bases left between them. The CDR3 length is 14 residues. From germline, CDR1 is MNHEY and CDR2 SMNVEV (reference sequence). V is TRBV27 and J is TRBJ2-7; either TRBD1 or TRBD2 may fit D (5 bases each). The TCR originated in a person aged 25 to 85 with non-small cell lung cancer. The sequenced sample was blood, obtained at baseline. The CDR3 DNA is TGTGCCAGCAGTTTAGGGCTGGGACCCTACGAGCAGTACTTC. This gives the protein CASSLGLGPYEQYF.